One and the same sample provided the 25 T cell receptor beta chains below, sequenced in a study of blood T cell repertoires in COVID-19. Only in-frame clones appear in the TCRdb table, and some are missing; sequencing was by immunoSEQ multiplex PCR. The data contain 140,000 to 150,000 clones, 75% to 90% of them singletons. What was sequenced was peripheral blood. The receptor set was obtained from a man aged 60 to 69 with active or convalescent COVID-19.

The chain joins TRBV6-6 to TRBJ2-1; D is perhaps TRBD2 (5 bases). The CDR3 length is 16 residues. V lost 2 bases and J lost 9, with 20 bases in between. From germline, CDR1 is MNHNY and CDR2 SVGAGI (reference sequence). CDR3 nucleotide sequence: TGTGCCAGCAGTTACCTCCCGCGGGCCAGCGTTGTTGAGCAGTTCTTC. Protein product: CASSYLPRASVVEQFF.

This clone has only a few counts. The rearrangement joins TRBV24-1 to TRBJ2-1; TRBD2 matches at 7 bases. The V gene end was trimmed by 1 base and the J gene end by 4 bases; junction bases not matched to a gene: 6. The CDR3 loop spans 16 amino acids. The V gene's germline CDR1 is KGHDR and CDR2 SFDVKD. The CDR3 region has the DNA TGTGCCACCAGTGATTTCCGAGGCGGGAGTTACAATGAGCAGTTCTTC. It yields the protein CATSDFRGGSYNEQFF.

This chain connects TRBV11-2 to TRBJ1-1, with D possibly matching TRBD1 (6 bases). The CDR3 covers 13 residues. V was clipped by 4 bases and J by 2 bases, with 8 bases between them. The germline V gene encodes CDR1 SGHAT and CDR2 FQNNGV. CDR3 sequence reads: CASSSRGNTEAFF. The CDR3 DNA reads TGTGCCAGCAGCTCCAGGGGAAACACTGAAGCTTTCTTT.

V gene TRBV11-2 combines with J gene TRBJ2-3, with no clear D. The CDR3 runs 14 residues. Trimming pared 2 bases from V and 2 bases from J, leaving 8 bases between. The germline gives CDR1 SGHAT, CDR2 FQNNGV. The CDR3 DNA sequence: TGTGCCAGCAGCTTACGGGTCCACACAGATACGCAGTATTTT. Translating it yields CASSLRVHTDTQYF.

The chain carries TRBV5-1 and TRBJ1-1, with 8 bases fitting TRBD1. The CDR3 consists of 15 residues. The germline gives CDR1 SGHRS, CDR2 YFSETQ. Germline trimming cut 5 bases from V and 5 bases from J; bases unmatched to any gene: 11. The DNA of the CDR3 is TGCGCCAGCAGTCCGACAGGGGAAGGGCTGACTGAAGCTTTCTTT. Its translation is CASSPTGEGLTEAFF.

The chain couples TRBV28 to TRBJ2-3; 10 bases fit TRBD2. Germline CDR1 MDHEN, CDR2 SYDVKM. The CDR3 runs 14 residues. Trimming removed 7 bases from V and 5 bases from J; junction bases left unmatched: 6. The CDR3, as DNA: TGTGCCAGCACTGAGCGGGGGGGCCGAGATACGCAGTATTTT. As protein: CASTERGGRDTQYF. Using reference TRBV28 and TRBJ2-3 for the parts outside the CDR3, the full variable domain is DVKVTQSSRYLVKRTGEKVFLECVQDMDHENMFWYRQDPGLGLRLIYFSYDVKMKEKGDIPEGYSVSREKKERFSLILESASTNQTSMYLCASTERGGRDTQYFGPGTRLTVL.

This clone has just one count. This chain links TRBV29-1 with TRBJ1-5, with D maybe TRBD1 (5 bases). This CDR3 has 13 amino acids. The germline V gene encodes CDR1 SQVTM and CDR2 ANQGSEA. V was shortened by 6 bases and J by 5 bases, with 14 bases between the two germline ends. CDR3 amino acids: CSVGGSDHQPQHF. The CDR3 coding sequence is TGCAGCGTCGGGGGATCCGATCATCAGCCCCAGCATTTT. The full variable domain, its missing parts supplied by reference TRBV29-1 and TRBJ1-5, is SAVISQKPSRDICQRGTSLTIQCQVDSQVTMMFWYRQQPGQSLTLIATANQGSEATYESGFVIDKFPISRPNLTFSTLTVSNMSPEDSSIYLCSVGGSDHQPQHFGDGTRLSIL.

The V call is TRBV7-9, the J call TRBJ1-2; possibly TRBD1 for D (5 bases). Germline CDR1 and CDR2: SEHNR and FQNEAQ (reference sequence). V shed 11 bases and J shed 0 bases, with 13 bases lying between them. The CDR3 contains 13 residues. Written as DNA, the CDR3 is TGTGCCTGCTCGCGGGGGACTAACTATGGCTACACCTTC. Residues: CACSRGTNYGYTF.

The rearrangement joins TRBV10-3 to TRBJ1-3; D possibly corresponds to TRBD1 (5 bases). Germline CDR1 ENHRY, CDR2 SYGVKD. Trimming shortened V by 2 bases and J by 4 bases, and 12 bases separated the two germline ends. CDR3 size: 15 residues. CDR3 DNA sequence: TGTGCCATCAGTGAGAATCGGGGGTTGGGAAACACCATATATTTT. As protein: CAISENRGLGNTIYF.

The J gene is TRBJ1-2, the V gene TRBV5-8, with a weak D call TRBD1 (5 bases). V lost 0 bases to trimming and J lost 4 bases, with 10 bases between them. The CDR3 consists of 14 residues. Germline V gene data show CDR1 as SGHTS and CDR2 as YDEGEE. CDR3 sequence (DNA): TGTGCCAGCAGCTTGGACCAGGGTCCCTATGGCTACACCTTC. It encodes CASSLDQGPYGYTF.

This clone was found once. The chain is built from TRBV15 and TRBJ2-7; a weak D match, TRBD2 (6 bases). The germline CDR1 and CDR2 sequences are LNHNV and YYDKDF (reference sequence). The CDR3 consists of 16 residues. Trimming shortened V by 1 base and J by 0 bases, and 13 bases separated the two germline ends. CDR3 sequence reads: CATSRGRGAGSYEQYF. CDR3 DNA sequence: TGTGCCACCAGCAGAGGGAGGGGCGCTGGCTCCTACGAGCAGTACTTC.

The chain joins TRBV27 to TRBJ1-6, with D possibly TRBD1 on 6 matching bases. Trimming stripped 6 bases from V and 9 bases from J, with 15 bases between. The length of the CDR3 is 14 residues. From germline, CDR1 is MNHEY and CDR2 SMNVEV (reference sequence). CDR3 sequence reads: CASSLGGQSSPLHF. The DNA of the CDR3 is TGTGCCAGCAGCTTGGGGGGGCAAAGTTCACCCCTCCACTTT.

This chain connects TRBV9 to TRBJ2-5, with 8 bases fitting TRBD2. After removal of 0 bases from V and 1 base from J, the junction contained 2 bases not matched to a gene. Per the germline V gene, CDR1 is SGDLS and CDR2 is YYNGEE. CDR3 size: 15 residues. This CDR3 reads CASSVVGGAQETQYF. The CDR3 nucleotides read TGTGCCAGCAGCGTAGTCGGGGGGGCCCAAGAGACCCAGTACTTC.

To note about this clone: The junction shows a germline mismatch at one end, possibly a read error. CDR3 residues: CASTLRTGLSYEQYF. Here the CDR3 DNA reads TGTGCCAGCACCTTACGGACAGGGCTCTCCTACGAGCAGTACTTC. The J gene is TRBJ2-7, the V gene TRBV11-2; TRBD1 agrees at 8 bases. The CDR3 extends over 15 amino acids. Germline V gene sequence: CDR1 SGHAT, CDR2 FQNNGV.

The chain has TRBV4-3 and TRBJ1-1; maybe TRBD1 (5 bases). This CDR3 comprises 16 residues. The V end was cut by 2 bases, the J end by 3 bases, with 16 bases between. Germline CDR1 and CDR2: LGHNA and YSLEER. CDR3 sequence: CASSQQNWGLDTEAFF. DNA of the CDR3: TGCGCCAGCAGCCAACAAAACTGGGGACTTGACACTGAAGCTTTCTTT.

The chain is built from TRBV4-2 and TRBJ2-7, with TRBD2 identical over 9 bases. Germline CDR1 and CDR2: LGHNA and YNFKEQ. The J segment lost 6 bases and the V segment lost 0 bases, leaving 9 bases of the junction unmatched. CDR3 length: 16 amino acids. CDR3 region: CASSQDSLAGPREQYF. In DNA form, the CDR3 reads TGTGCCAGCAGCCAAGATTCCCTAGCGGGGCCCCGCGAGCAGTACTTC.

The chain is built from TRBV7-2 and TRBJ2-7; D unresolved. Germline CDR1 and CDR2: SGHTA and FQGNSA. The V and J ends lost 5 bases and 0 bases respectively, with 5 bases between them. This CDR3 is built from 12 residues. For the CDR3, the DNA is TGTGCCAGCAGCACGAGCTCCTACGAGCAGTACTTC. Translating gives CASSTSSYEQYF.

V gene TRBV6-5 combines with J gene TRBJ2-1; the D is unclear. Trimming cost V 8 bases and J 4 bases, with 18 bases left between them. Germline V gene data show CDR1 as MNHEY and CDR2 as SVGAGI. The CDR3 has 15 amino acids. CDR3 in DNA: TGTGCCAGCCAACAGCTGACCAGTCCTTACAATGAGCAGTTCTTC. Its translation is CASQQLTSPYNEQFF.

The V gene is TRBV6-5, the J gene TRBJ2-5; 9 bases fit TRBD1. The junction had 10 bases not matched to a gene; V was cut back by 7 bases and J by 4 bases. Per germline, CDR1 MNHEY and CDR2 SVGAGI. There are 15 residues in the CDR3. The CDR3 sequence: CASTRDRAASETQYF. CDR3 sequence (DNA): TGTGCCAGCACCCGGGACAGGGCGGCTTCAGAGACCCAGTACTTC.

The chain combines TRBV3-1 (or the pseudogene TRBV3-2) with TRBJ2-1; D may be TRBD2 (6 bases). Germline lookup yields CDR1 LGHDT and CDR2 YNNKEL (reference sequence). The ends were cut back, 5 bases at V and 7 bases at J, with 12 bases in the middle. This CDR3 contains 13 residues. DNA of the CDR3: TGTGCCAGCAGCAAGGACTATAGGAATGAGCAGTTCTTC. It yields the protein CASSKDYRNEQFF.

The CDR3 spells CASSWLHFSSQDTGELFF. As DNA, the CDR3 is TGTGCCAGCAGCTGGCTCCACTTTTCCAGCCAGGACACCGGGGAGCTGTTTTTT. The chain has TRBV5-5 and TRBJ2-2, with D unclear. Germline CDR1 is SGHKS and CDR2 is YYEKEE (reference sequence). This CDR3 spans 18 amino acids. Between the trimmed V and J ends, which lost 3 bases and 3 bases, there was a span of 21 bases.

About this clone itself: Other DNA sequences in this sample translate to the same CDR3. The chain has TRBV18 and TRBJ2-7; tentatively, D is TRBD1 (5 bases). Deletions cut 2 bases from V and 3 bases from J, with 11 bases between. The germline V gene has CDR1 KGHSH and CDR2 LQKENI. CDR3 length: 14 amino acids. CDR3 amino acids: CASSPGQGLYEQYF. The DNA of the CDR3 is TGTGCCAGCTCACCAGGGCAGGGTCTCTACGAGCAGTACTTC.

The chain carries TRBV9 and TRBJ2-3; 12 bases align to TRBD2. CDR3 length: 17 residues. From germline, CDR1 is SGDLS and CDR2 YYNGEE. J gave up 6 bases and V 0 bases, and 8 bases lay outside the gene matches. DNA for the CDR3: TGTGCCAGCAGCGTAGGGTCTAGCGGGGGGGCCGCGGATACGCAGTATTTT. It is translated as CASSVGSSGGAADTQYF.

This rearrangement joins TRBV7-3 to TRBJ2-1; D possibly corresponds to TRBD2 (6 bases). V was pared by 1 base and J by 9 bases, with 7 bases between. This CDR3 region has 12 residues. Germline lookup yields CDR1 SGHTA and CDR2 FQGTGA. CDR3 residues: CASSLMGGEQFF. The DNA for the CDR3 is TGTGCCAGCAGCTTAATGGGGGGTGAGCAGTTCTTC. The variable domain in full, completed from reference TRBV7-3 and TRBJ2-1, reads GAGVSQTPSNKVTEKGKYVELRCDPISGHTALYWYRQSLGQGPEFLIYFQGTGAADDSGLPNDRFFAVRPEGSVSTLKIQRTERGDSAVYLCASSLMGGEQFFGPGTRLTVL.

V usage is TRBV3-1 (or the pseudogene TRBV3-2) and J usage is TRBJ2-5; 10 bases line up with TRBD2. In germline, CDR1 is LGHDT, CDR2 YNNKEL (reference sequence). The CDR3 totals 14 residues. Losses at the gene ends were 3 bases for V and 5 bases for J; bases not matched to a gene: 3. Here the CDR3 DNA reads TGTGCCAGCAGCCACCTAGCGGGAGTGGAGACCCAGTACTTC. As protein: CASSHLAGVETQYF.